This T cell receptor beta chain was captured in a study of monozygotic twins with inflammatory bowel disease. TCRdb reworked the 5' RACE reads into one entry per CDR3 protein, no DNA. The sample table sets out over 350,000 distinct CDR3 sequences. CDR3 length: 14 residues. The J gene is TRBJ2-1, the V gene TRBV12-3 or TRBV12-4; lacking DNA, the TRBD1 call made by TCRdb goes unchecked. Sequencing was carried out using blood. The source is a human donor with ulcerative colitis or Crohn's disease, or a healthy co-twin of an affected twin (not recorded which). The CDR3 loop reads CASTGPVGYNEQFF.